This TCR beta chain was sequenced for a study of beta chain features in type 1 diabetes. The isolated RNA, all of it, was reverse transcribed, so expressed TCRB transcripts were what got sequenced. Profiled with immunoSEQ multiplex PCR; TCRdb holds only in-frame clones, not every one. The sample yields hundreds of thousands of clones, 15% to 20% seen once. Sorting with CD45RO/CCR7/CD25/CD127/CD95/CD27 yielded naive, central memory, regulatory and stem-like memory CD4+ cells. Study results and caveats: Whether HLA type influences TCRB rearrangement remained unresolved here. High TCR expression in some cells could lead to their over-representation in cDNA sequencing. Naive, central memory and Treg TCRB repertoires seemed to resemble each other more closely in patients than they did in healthy donors.

J gave up 12 bases and V 4 bases, and 15 bases lay outside the gene matches. The germline V gene encodes CDR1 MDHEN and CDR2 SYDVKM. CDR3 length: 15 amino acids. Ten or more counts support this clone. Antigen: not known. Sequenced: naive CD4+ T cells from blood. The V and J genes are TRBV28 and TRBJ2-1; 7 nucleotides line up with TRBD1. The TCR sequence derives from a woman aged 18-30 years in good health. CDR3 amino acids: CASSSPGTAVTGQFF. The CDR3 coding sequence is TGTGCCAGCAGTTCACCCGGGACAGCTGTAACTGGGCAGTTCTTC.